These 7 T cell receptor beta chains were all obtained from the same sample, sequenced in a study of cytomegalovirus exposure and HLA in healthy donors. TCRdb keeps only in-frame clones here, not all; method: immunoSEQ multiplex PCR. The sample contains 250,000 to 300,000 clones, around 91% of which appear only once. The sample consisted of PBMCs. The receptors were gathered from a woman younger than 35 in good health and CMV-seronegative.

The chain recombines TRBV11-2 with TRBJ2-1; D unresolved. The V gene's germline CDR1 is SGHAT and CDR2 FQNNGV. V was clipped by 0 bases and J by 6 bases, with 12 bases between them. The CDR3 is 15 residues long. The CDR3 protein is CASSLDPDKVNEQFF. In DNA, the CDR3 is TGTGCCAGCAGCTTAGATCCAGACAAGGTCAATGAGCAGTTCTTC.

The rearrangement uses TRBV2 and TRBJ2-3, with TRBD2 identical over 8 bases. J lost 3 bases, V lost 4 bases, and 9 bases had no gene match. Germline V gives CDR1 SNHLY, CDR2 FYNNEI. The CDR3 runs 16 residues. CDR3 coding DNA: TGTGCCAGCAGTGTTCCAAGCGGGGGCGGGACAGATACGCAGTATTTT. Its protein product is CASSVPSGGGTDTQYF.

The chain carries TRBV4-3 and TRBJ1-4, with D possibly TRBD1 on 5 matching bases. The V and J ends lost 4 bases and 4 bases respectively, with 10 bases between them. CDR1 LGHNA and CDR2 YSLEER come from the germline V gene. The CDR3 is made up of 14 amino acids. This chain's CDR3 is CASSPQGFNEKLFF. CDR3 bases: TGCGCCAGCAGCCCGCAGGGATTTAATGAAAAACTGTTTTTT.

This clone was detected once. The rearrangement links TRBV9 to TRBJ1-3, with 8 positions matching TRBD1. The CDR3 covers 14 residues. Germline V gives CDR1 SGDLS, CDR2 YYNGEE. Trimming cost V 3 bases and J 4 bases; bases outside gene matches: 3. CDR3 amino acids: CASSAWDRGNTIYF. The DNA of the CDR3 is TGTGCCAGCAGCGCCTGGGACAGGGGAAACACCATATATTTT.

This rearrangement joins TRBV10-1 to TRBJ2-5; TRBD1 matches 7 bases. V shed 3 bases, J shed 2 bases, and the junction held 12 bases outside the gene matches. This CDR3 has 17 amino acids. The germline gives CDR1 WNHNN, CDR2 SYGVQD (reference sequence). The CDR3 reads CASSDRDSPGEQETQYF. The CDR3 coding sequence is TGCGCCAGCAGTGACCGGGACAGCCCAGGGGAACAAGAGACCCAGTACTTC.

The CDR3 loop is CASSRDYNTDTQYF. The CDR3 bases are TGTGCCAGCAGCAGGGACTATAACACAGATACGCAGTATTTT. This chain connects TRBV27 to TRBJ2-3, with 7 positions matching TRBD2. The CDR3 has 14 residues. The germline V gene encodes CDR1 MNHEY and CDR2 SMNVEV (reference sequence). V lost 6 bases, J lost 2 bases, and 5 bases stayed unmatched.

The chain has TRBV28 and TRBJ1-2, with D maybe TRBD1 (6 bases). Trimming shortened V by 3 bases and J by 3 bases, and 11 bases separated the two germline ends. Germline values: CDR1 MDHEN, CDR2 SYDVKM. The CDR3 runs 14 residues. The CDR3 sequence is CASSFGGTYYGYTF. The CDR3 DNA reads TGTGCCAGCAGTTTTGGTGGGACATACTATGGCTACACCTTC.